What follows describes a single T cell receptor (beta chain). This sample is drawn from a study of blood T cell repertoires in COVID-19. Study-wide context: Acute and convalescent COVID-19 specimens originated in the United States, Italy and Spain.

The study recruited people aged about 18 to 89 years across approximately 24 US areas. Recovery among Cohort 3 donors was established by two negative PCRs, clearance, or symptom resolution. Germline V CDR1 and CDR2: LGHNT, FRNRAP. V gave up 11 bases and J gave up 4 bases; unmatched junction bases: 6. The CDR3 runs to 14 residues. Authors' data handling: Reference gene primer amplification gave nucleated cell count estimates. Data came from immunoSEQ multiplex PCR; TCRdb stores just in-frame clones and leaves some out. V, J and clone size were drawn from that table, and D and trimming were deduced from the DNA. This sample yields around 380,000 clones, of which 87% are seen a single time; 1% to 1.5% belongs to the top ten.

The sequence derives from a man aged 30 to 39 who had recovered from COVID-19. What was sequenced was PBMCs or T cells enriched from blood (not recorded which). J is TRBJ2-2 and V is TRBV12-5; 11 positions agree with TRBD2. CDR3 nucleotides: TGTGCTGGCACTCTAGCGGGGGGCACCGGGGAGCTGTTTTTT. Translating gives CAGTLAGGTGELFF.